This passage covers 9 T cell receptor beta chains from one sample sequenced in a study of a mutant IDH1 vaccine in newly diagnosed glioma (dated by TCRdb to 2020 to 2023). The antigens of these receptors remain unknown. The library was obtained by the immunoSEQ multiplex PCR assay. TCRdb provides this immuneACCESS table in a form limited to in-frame rearrangements. Some clones are lacking; in checked studies, under half of them reflect an unresolved V gene, and why the rest are absent is not known. This sample gives tens of thousands of clones in total; around 86% of them show up just once. The ten largest clones take up under 4.5% of the sample. In light of the paper, this sample's time point label describes: week 47, end of study. Each vaccine dose, consisting of 300 ug of a 20-mer mutant IDH1 peptide in Montanide, was administered subcutaneously with topical imiquimod. The material sequenced was PBMCs, taken from a glioma patient whose treatment included an IDH1 peptide vaccine. Receptors were obtained from a man aged 30 to 45 with glioma.

This chain uses TRBV11-2 with TRBJ2-7; D gene unclear. From germline, CDR1 is SGHAT and CDR2 FQNNGV. V was pared by 4 bases and J by 5 bases, with 18 bases between. The CDR3 runs to 15 residues. CDR3 amino acids: CASSSLKGKGNEQYF. Written as DNA, the CDR3 is TGTGCCAGCAGCTCTCTAAAGGGTAAAGGCAACGAGCAGTACTTC.

This clone has just one count. The V and J genes are TRBV5-6 and TRBJ2-1, with 10 nucleotides matching TRBD2. V lost 9 bases, J lost 4 bases, and 16 bases stayed unmatched. The CDR3 has 17 amino acids. In germline, CDR1 is SGHDT, CDR2 YYEEEE. The DNA for the CDR3 is TGTGCCACCCAGATCTCCCTTAGCGGGGGGTCTTACAATGAGCAGTTCTTC. Residues: CATQISLSGGSYNEQFF.

The chain links TRBV2 to TRBJ1-1; possibly TRBD1 for D (5 bases). Trimming shortened V by 7 bases and J by 4 bases, and 10 bases separated the two germline ends. The CDR3 covers 12 residues. Germline lookup yields CDR1 SNHLY and CDR2 FYNNEI. CDR3 protein: CASTTGGTEAFF. For the CDR3, the DNA is TGTGCCAGCACCACGGGGGGCACTGAAGCTTTCTTT.

The genes are TRBV2 and TRBJ2-7, with D perhaps given as TRBD1 or TRBD2 (5 bases each). V lost 4 bases, J lost 7 bases, and 23 bases lay in between. CDR1 SNHLY and CDR2 FYNNEI come from the germline V gene. The CDR3 has 16 residues. CDR3 nucleotide sequence: TGTGCCAGCAGTGGCTGGGGCCGGGACGACAACGGGGAGCAGTACTTC. Protein product: CASSGWGRDDNGEQYF.

This chain links TRBV5-4 with TRBJ2-2; D unresolved. Trimming stripped 0 bases from V and 6 bases from J, with 6 bases between. The CDR3 totals 13 residues. In germline, CDR1 is SGHNT, CDR2 YYREEE (reference sequence). The CDR3 loop is CASSLEYAGELFF. As DNA, the CDR3 is TGTGCCAGCAGCTTGGAGTACGCCGGGGAGCTGTTTTTT.

The chain couples TRBV7-9 to TRBJ1-5; D is unresolved. The CDR3 loop spans 12 amino acids. Germline lookup yields CDR1 SEHNR and CDR2 FQNEAQ (reference sequence). The V gene lost 5 bases and the J gene lost 4 bases, with 6 bases spanning the gap. CDR3 sequence reads: CASSGVNQPQHF. As DNA, the CDR3 is TGTGCCAGCAGCGGGGTTAATCAGCCCCAGCATTTT. The entire variable domain, with the rest obtained from reference TRBV7-9 and TRBJ1-5, is as follows: DTGVSQNPRHKITKRGQNVTFRCDPISEHNRLYWYRQTLGQGPEFLTYFQNEAQLEKSRLLSDRFSAERPKGSFSTLEIQRTEQGDSAMYLCASSGVNQPQHFGDGTRLSIL.

The chain couples TRBV10-3 to TRBJ2-5; the D gene is possibly TRBD2 (5 bases). Judging by the DNA end, TRBJ2-7 fits better; the J call may be wrong. The CDR3 contains 12 residues. The germline V gene has CDR1 ENHRY and CDR2 SYGVKD. CDR3 DNA: TGTGCCATTACCCAGTCACGGGGCGAGCAGTACTTC. This gives the protein CAITQSRGEQYF.

This chain uses TRBV4-1 with TRBJ1-1, with 7 bases lining up with TRBD1. V shed 1 base, J shed 0 bases, and the junction held 8 bases outside the gene matches. This CDR3 is 17 amino acids long. Germline CDR1 reads MGHRA; CDR2 reads YSYEKL. The CDR3 spells CASSQVRQGGMNTEAFF. The CDR3 DNA follows: TGCGCCAGCAGCCAAGTGCGCCAGGGGGGGATGAACACTGAAGCTTTCTTT.

The CDR3: CASSFHFGSTDTQYF. In nucleotides, the CDR3 is TGCGCCAGCAGCTTCCATTTCGGGAGCACAGATACGCAGTATTTT. The J gene is TRBJ2-3, the V gene TRBV5-1, with D unclear. V lost 2 bases to trimming and J lost 0 bases, with 10 bases between them. This CDR3 is 15 amino acids long. Germline V CDR1 and CDR2: SGHRS, YFSETQ.